Shown below are 4 T cell receptor beta chains from a single sample sequenced in a study of identical twins. In TCRdb, the 5' RACE reads were re-called with MiXCR into one record per CDR3 protein. This table has some 270,000 distinct CDR3 sequences, about 8.9% appearing once. These same data were also listed under a study on yellow fever vaccine responses in identical twins.

The sequenced sample was CD8+ T cells sorted from blood. The receptors shown here come from a woman younger than 30 in good health.

This clonotype was observed a few times. The gene calls are TRBV28 and TRBJ2-5; a possible D gene is TRBD2 (6 bases). The CDR3 has 13 residues. The germline CDR1 and CDR2 sequences are MDHEN and SYDVKM. V was pared by 8 bases and J by 5 bases, with 15 bases between. In DNA, the CDR3 is TGTGCCAGCGGAATGGCGGGGCCGGAGACCCAGTACTTC. The encoded protein is CASGMAGPETQYF.

J is TRBJ2-3 and V is TRBV6-1, with D unclear. Looked up from germline, CDR1 is MNHNS and CDR2 is SASEGT. The CDR3 contains 13 residues. Trimming removed 8 bases from V and 2 bases from J, with 11 bases in between. The CDR3 coding sequence is TGTGCCAGCGCCCGTGGTCCCACAGATACGCAGTATTTT. Amino acid sequence: CASARGPTDTQYF.

This clonotype was counted a few times. The J gene is TRBJ2-1, the V gene TRBV28; D may be TRBD1 or TRBD2 (5 bases each). The V and J ends lost 6 bases and 3 bases respectively, with 9 bases between them. The length of the CDR3 is 13 residues. Germline V gene lookup returns CDR1 MDHEN and CDR2 SYDVKM. The CDR3 here is CASRGTDYNEQFF. CDR3 in DNA: TGTGCCAGCAGGGGGACGGACTACAATGAGCAGTTCTTC.

This clonotype was recorded a few times. The chain joins TRBV6-1 to TRBJ1-2; D is perhaps TRBD1 (5 bases). The CDR3 is 17 amino acids. The germline V gene encodes CDR1 MNHNS and CDR2 SASEGT. The V end was cut by 3 bases, the J end by 6 bases, with 23 bases between. CDR3 DNA: TGTGCCAGCAGTGACACATACCCGACGCCAGGGTACGATGGCTACACCTTC. It encodes CASSDTYPTPGYDGYTF.